The 7 T cell receptor beta chains reported below all come from one sample, sequenced in a study of cytomegalovirus exposure and HLA in healthy donors. The study ran its PCR with 60 Vbeta and 13 Jbeta primers. The table came from immunoSEQ multiplex PCR; TCRdb's copy has only in-frame clones and leaves some out. The sample's table shows under 200,000 clones. Input material: PBMCs. These receptors all stem from a man younger than 45 in good health and CMV-seronegative.

The gene calls are TRBV19 and TRBJ1-3; 8 bases align to TRBD1. Germline V lookup: CDR1 LNHDA, CDR2 SQIVND (reference sequence). The CDR3 covers 17 residues. The junction had 8 bases not matched to a gene; V was cut back by 4 bases and J by 0 bases. The CDR3 nucleotides read TGTGCCAGTAGTACCGGGACAGGCGTAAGCTCTGGAAACACCATATATTTT. Protein: CASSTGTGVSSGNTIYF.

The chain is built from TRBV5-4 and TRBJ2-2; TRBD2 matches 7 bases. In germline, CDR1 is SGHNT, CDR2 YYREEE (reference sequence). With 4 bases clipped from V and 2 bases from J, the junction kept 11 bases outside the gene matches. The length of the CDR3 is 17 residues. The CDR3 is CASSTPGLGSNTGELFF. The CDR3 coding sequence is TGTGCCAGCAGCACCCCCGGACTAGGGAGTAACACCGGGGAGCTGTTTTTT.

The CDR3 here is CASSQVAATDTQYF. DNA of the CDR3: TGTGCCAGCAGCCAAGTGGCTGCCACAGATACGCAGTATTTT. The chain carries TRBV5-4 and TRBJ2-3; D not resolved. The V and J ends lost 4 bases and 2 bases respectively, with 11 bases between them. From germline, CDR1 is SGHNT and CDR2 YYREEE (reference sequence). The CDR3 is made up of 14 amino acids.

The rearrangement uses TRBV4-2 and TRBJ1-2; TRBD1 is a possible D gene (5 bases). The CDR3 spans 19 residues. CDR1 is LGHNA and CDR2 is YNFKEQ in the germline V gene. Trimming shortened V by 1 base and J by 0 bases, and 21 bases separated the two germline ends. CDR3 coding DNA: TGTGCCAGCAGCCAAGGGGTAGGGGCGCGGGGCTTGGCTAACTATGGCTACACCTTC. Its translation: CASSQGVGARGLANYGYTF.

The rearrangement joins TRBV5-1 to TRBJ2-7; D is uncertain. The CDR3 has 12 residues. Germline loops: CDR1 SGHRS, CDR2 YFSETQ. Trimming removed 0 bases at V and 6 bases at J, with 7 bases between. CDR3 in DNA: TGCGCCAGCAGCTTGGTTGGCCCCGAGCAGTACTTC. Protein: CASSLVGPEQYF.

CDR3 coding DNA: TGTGCCAGCTCACCAGCGCAGGGGGCTTGGACTGAAGCTTTCTTT. It translates to CASSPAQGAWTEAFF. The chain has TRBV18 and TRBJ1-1; TRBD1 matches 8 bases. J gave up 5 bases and V 2 bases, and 7 bases lay outside the gene matches. The germline V gene has CDR1 KGHSH and CDR2 LQKENI. The length of the CDR3 is 15 residues.

The chain employs TRBV30 and TRBJ1-1; no clear D. The germline V and J ends were trimmed by 4 bases and 5 bases, with 14 bases remaining between them. Germline V gene sequence: CDR1 GTSNPN, CDR2 SVGIG (reference sequence). There are 13 residues in the CDR3. The CDR3: CAWTGSGLTEAFF. The CDR3 bases are TGTGCCTGGACAGGTAGCGGACTAACTGAAGCTTTCTTT.